This T cell receptor (beta chain) was retrieved from a study of blood T cells in healthy people across ages (dated by TCRdb to 2013 to 2016). With respect to the entire study: In model experiments, roughly one uniquely barcoded TCR beta cDNA molecule per two T cells was captured by template switching. The study measured age-related changes in TCR beta repertoire diversity using deep sequencing normalized with unique cDNA molecular identifiers. The donors were divided into four age groups: young (average roughly 15 years), middle-aged (about 40), aged (about 60) and long-lived (around 80). To avoid experimental bias, donors of different ages were randomly spread across the sequencing lanes. Two additional independent replicas of 1 million unique cDNA reads from the same blood draw were analyzed for two donors (one aged 18 to 30 and one aged 80 or older). Study-wide conclusions, independent of this receptor: As age increased, observed TCR beta diversity per million T cells dropped in a roughly linear way, and a significant reduction was already evident by age 40. Estimates of total diversity based on one million sequenced T cells were regarded as lower bounds and as underestimates. Since profiling was done on bulk unsorted PBMCs, naive and antigen-experienced compartments could not be conclusively compared. The CMV infection status of donors was not known, potentially confounding age-related changes in expanded clonotypes. There was a strong correlation between observed TCR beta diversity and the percentage of naive T cells measured by flow cytometry. Compared with the aged group, more naive CD4+ T cells, fewer expanded clones and increased TCR diversity were shown by the long-lived group, suggesting age selection.

The approximately 39 donors, aged 6 to 90 years, were systemically healthy Caucasian individuals from Russia. Around 9.9 milliliters of peripheral blood were collected from each donor into EDTA-treated Vacutainer tubes. PBMCs were isolated by Ficoll-Paque density-gradient centrifugation, with at least 6 million obtained per sample. Trizol reagent was used to extract total RNA from PBMCs, with at least 6 micrograms per sample. The percentages of naive CD45RAhigh/CD27high T cells were determined by flow cytometry on a PBMC aliquot from every donor. The method was 5' RACE. TCRdb shows the sequencer as Illumina HiSeq 2500. The second PCR ran for about 7 to 11 cycles and used a J-beta primer mix along with a sample-barcoded 5' primer. Each TCR beta cDNA molecule received a unique molecular identifier from a template-switch 5' adaptor carrying 12 random nucleotides. Each sample yielded at least 2.5 million CDR3-containing paired-end reads. All of the RNA was converted into first-strand cDNA using the Mint cDNA synthesis kit, with a TRBC-specific oligonucleotide serving as the primer. After uracil-DNA glycosylase treatment, a first 18-cycle PCR used universal primers M1SS and BC2_uni_R on all cDNA. The study's processing was this. For normalization, 1 million high-quality reads were randomly selected from each sample, with every read carrying a distinct molecular identifier. Instead of being binned into consensus sequences, reads that shared molecular identifiers were thrown out. CDR3 identification, clonotype clustering and error correction used MiTCR with a Q25 quality threshold and the strictest error-elimination algorithm. Lower-bound total TCR beta diversity was estimated with a nonparametric unseen species model using Euler transformation. In-frame beta chains were kept once TCRdb had trimmed the public reads at Q25 with fastp and called clones with MiXCR. Under each unique CDR3 protein, matching rows form one entry showing the most common genes and DNA. For this entry, the V and J calls and clone size follow TCRdb and not the study's own pipeline. The sample profile shows about 1.7 million distinct CDR3 sequences; roughly 27% of them were found once. Roughly 8% of the sample is taken by the ten largest.

V sheds 6 bases and J sheds 9 bases, leaving 15 bases between their ends. From the cysteine through the phenylalanine, the CDR3 covers 13 amino acids. Solely the CDR3 DNA is kept, with 39 bases framed from the first base. CDR1 and CDR2 were assigned from the germline V gene (reference sequence) as LNHNV and YYDKDF. About this clonotype itself: No antigen is known for it. No base quality values were provided; no much bigger clone lies one nucleotide off.

This receptor was obtained from a woman aged 25-40 years in good health. This sequence uses TRBV15 and TRBJ2-1; a confident D gene designation cannot be given. The specimen sequenced was blood. The DNA is as follows: TGTGCCACCAGTGGACCCCGACGGTTTGAGCAGTTCTTC. The resulting protein is CATSGPRRFEQFF.